The next 28 T cell receptor beta chains were all read from a single sample in a study of siplizumab effects on memory and regulatory T cells. The table came from immunoSEQ multiplex PCR; TCRdb's copy has only in-frame clones and leaves some out. The sample contains about 100,000 clones, 91% of which appear only once. Sequencing was done on a sample of CD4+ T cells sorted from blood. The receptors derive from a human donor in good health. Some clones in this sample may be carry-over from other donors' samples.

This chain joins TRBV19 and TRBJ2-5; possibly TRBD1 for D (6 bases). The V gene lost 1 base and the J gene lost 5 bases, with 11 bases spanning the gap. This CDR3 region has 14 residues. Germline V lookup: CDR1 LNHDA, CDR2 SQIVND (reference sequence). The CDR3 nucleotides are TGTGCCAGTAGTATAGTTGCAGGGGACGAGACCCAGTACTTC. Its translation: CASSIVAGDETQYF.

About this clone: A junction boundary mismatches the germline segment, possibly from a read error. The rearrangement joins TRBV5-6 to TRBJ2-1, with 9 bases identical to TRBD1. Germline CDR1 SGHDT, CDR2 YYEEEE. The length of the CDR3 is 14 residues. The CDR3, as DNA: TGTGCCAGCAGCTTGACAGGGGGCGGGCACATTCCGATCTTC. Translation: CASSLTGGGHIPIF.

The V gene is TRBV2, the J gene TRBJ1-6; possible D gene TRBD1, 6 bases. The CDR3 runs 15 residues. V lost 6 bases to trimming and J lost 0 bases, with 9 bases between them. The V gene's germline CDR1 is SNHLY and CDR2 FYNNEI. CDR3 in DNA: TGTGCCAGCAGGGGGGGCCTCTCCTATAATTCACCCCTCCACTTT. The encoded protein is CASRGGLSYNSPLHF.

The chain couples TRBV5-5 to TRBJ2-7, with 9 positions matching TRBD1. V was pared by 2 bases and J by 4 bases, with 7 bases of the junction left unmatched. The CDR3 consists of 15 residues. CDR1 and CDR2 from the germline V gene are SGHKS and YYEKEE (reference sequence). The CDR3 region has the DNA TGTGCCAGCAGCTTTGGACAGGGGCATCAATACGAGCAGTACTTC. Amino acid sequence: CASSFGQGHQYEQYF.

In DNA, the CDR3 is TGTGCCATCAGTGAGCCTGGACAGGGGAAAGGCCTATTAACAGTATGGTACGAGCAGTACTTC. It yields the protein CAISEPGQGKGLLTVWYEQYF. This chain uses TRBV10-3 with TRBJ2-7; 9 positions agree with TRBD1. Germline V lookup: CDR1 ENHRY, CDR2 SYGVKD. The trim removed 2 bases at V and 4 bases at J, leaving 24 bases unmatched. The CDR3 consists of 21 residues.

J is TRBJ2-7 and V is TRBV28, with TRBD1 as a possible D gene (6 bases). The germline CDR1 and CDR2 sequences are MDHEN and SYDVKM. The CDR3 is 14 amino acids. The V and J ends lost 3 bases and 3 bases respectively, with 12 bases between them. The CDR3 here is CASSLFGTIYEQYF. In nucleotides, the CDR3 is TGTGCCAGCAGTTTGTTCGGGACAATCTACGAGCAGTACTTC.

V and J are TRBV18 and TRBJ2-1; 9 bases line up with TRBD1. The CDR3 spans 13 residues. V lost 5 bases to trimming and J lost 15 bases; unmatched junction nucleotides: 11. Looked up from germline, CDR1 is KGHSH and CDR2 is LQKENI. The CDR3 bases are TGTGCCAGCTCAGCCGCTCGGGACAGGGCTCCGTTCTTC. This encodes CASSAARDRAPFF. Looking up the rest from reference TRBV18 and TRBJ2-1 gives the full variable domain: NAGVMQNPRHLVRRRGQEARLRCSPMKGHSHVYWYRQLPEEGLKFMVYLQKENIIDESGMPKERFSAEFPKEGPSILRIQQVVRGDSAAYFCASSAARDRAPFFGPGTRLTVL.

The chain uses TRBV7-3 and TRBJ2-2; 14 nucleotides match TRBD2. CDR1 is SGHTA and CDR2 is FQGTGA in the germline V gene. V lost 5 bases and J lost 7; bases outside the gene matches: 6. The CDR3 covers 16 residues. The CDR3: CASSPGLAGAVGELFF. The CDR3 region has the DNA TGTGCCAGCAGCCCGGGACTAGCGGGAGCGGTCGGGGAGCTGTTTTTT.

The chain employs TRBV6-5 and TRBJ1-5; TRBD1 aligns across 7 bases. The length of the CDR3 is 14 residues. Germline V gene sequence: CDR1 MNHEY, CDR2 SVGAGI. The V and J ends lost 6 bases and 5 bases, in that order; junction bases with no gene match: 7. The CDR3 loop reads CASSRQGGDQPQHF. The CDR3 DNA reads TGTGCCAGCAGCCGACAGGGTGGCGATCAGCCCCAGCATTTT.

This rearrangement joins TRBV6-1 to TRBJ1-2; D unclear. The V gene lost 1 base and the J gene lost 2 bases, with 11 bases spanning the gap. The CDR3 has 15 residues. The germline CDR1 and CDR2 sequences are MNHNS and SASEGT. CDR3 in amino acids: CASSEGILANYGYTF. CDR3 nucleotide sequence: TGTGCCAGCAGTGAAGGAATACTCGCAAACTATGGCTACACCTTC.

V is TRBV7-9 and J is TRBJ2-3; 9 nucleotides line up with TRBD2. The CDR3 extends over 14 amino acids. V dropped 5 bases and J dropped 4; count of bases not matched to a gene: 4. Germline V gives CDR1 SEHNR, CDR2 FQNEAQ (reference sequence). The CDR3 DNA reads TGTGCCAGCAGCATCGGACTAGCGCCAGATACGCAGTATTTT. Its protein product is CASSIGLAPDTQYF.

The gene calls are TRBV6-5 and TRBJ1-1; no reliable D call. V lost 2 bases and J 3 bases, leaving 16 bases between the germline ends. Germline lookup yields CDR1 MNHEY and CDR2 SVGAGI. The CDR3 has 16 amino acids. The CDR3 DNA reads TGTGCCAGCAGTTACGCCCGGGCCTCAAGGGACACTGAAGCTTTCTTT. Its protein is CASSYARASRDTEAFF.

The V and J genes are TRBV25-1 and TRBJ1-2, with D maybe TRBD1 (5 bases). Trimming shortened V by 1 base and J by 7 bases, and 13 bases separated the two germline ends. Germline CDR1 MGHDK, CDR2 SYGVNS. This CDR3 has 14 residues. In DNA form, the CDR3 reads TGTGCCAGCAGTGAATTCGGAGGGACGAGTGGCTACACCTTC. Residues: CASSEFGGTSGYTF.

V and J are TRBV7-6 and TRBJ2-1; TRBD2 matches at 10 bases. The ends lost 3 bases at V and 5 bases at J; junction bases unmatched: 10. The CDR3 extends over 17 amino acids. The germline gives CDR1 SGHVS, CDR2 FNYEAQ. The CDR3: CASSFRQGLAENNEQFF. The CDR3 region has the DNA TGTGCCAGCAGCTTTCGACAAGGACTAGCGGAAAACAATGAGCAGTTCTTC.

The chain joins TRBV2 to TRBJ2-3; 10 nucleotides line up with TRBD1. V lost 2 bases and J lost 4; bases outside the gene matches: 6. The CDR3 loop spans 16 amino acids. Germline V gives CDR1 SNHLY, CDR2 FYNNEI. CDR3 in DNA: TGTGCCAGCAGTGAAATTAGGACAGGGGGTGCAGATACGCAGTATTTT. It encodes CASSEIRTGGADTQYF.

The chain employs TRBV5-5 and TRBJ1-1, with 9 bases aligning to TRBD1. Germline CDR1 is SGHKS and CDR2 is YYEKEE (reference sequence). The CDR3 is 17 residues long. The V segment lost 4 bases and the J segment 1 base; nucleotides outside the gene matches: 11. The CDR3 here is CASSLGQGPPANTEAFF. As DNA, the CDR3 is TGTGCCAGCAGCCTGGGACAGGGCCCCCCTGCGAACACTGAAGCTTTCTTT.

This sequence joins TRBV19 and TRBJ1-4, with D hard to call. The V gene's germline CDR1 is LNHDA and CDR2 SQIVND (reference sequence). Trimming removed 5 bases from V and 8 bases from J, with 9 bases in between. The CDR3 spans 12 residues. The CDR3 coding sequence is TGTGCCAGTAGTGGGTTTCAGGAAAAACTGTTTTTT. The encoded protein is CASSGFQEKLFF.

This chain connects TRBV5-1 to TRBJ1-1; D not certain. The germline CDR1 and CDR2 sequences are SGHRS and YFSETQ. The CDR3 covers 14 residues. V lost 1 base and J 1 base, leaving 8 bases between the germline ends. This CDR3 reads CASSLRQTNTEAFF. The DNA of the CDR3 is TGCGCCAGCAGCTTGAGGCAGACGAACACTGAAGCTTTCTTT.

The rearrangement links TRBV11-3 to TRBJ2-3; 12 nucleotides match TRBD2. Per germline, CDR1 SGHNT and CDR2 YENEEA. Trimming took 4 bases from V and 4 from J; bases not matched to a gene: 6. The CDR3 covers 16 residues. DNA for the CDR3: TGTGCCAGCAGCTCACCTAGCGGGAGGGCCGCAGATACGCAGTATTTT. The encoded protein is CASSSPSGRAADTQYF.

The rearrangement uses TRBV10-3 and TRBJ1-1; 7 bases are a match to TRBD1. Per the germline V gene, CDR1 is ENHRY and CDR2 is SYGVKD. J was trimmed by 0 bases and V by 0 bases; bases with no gene match: 4. The CDR3 totals 16 residues. The CDR3 spells CAISESGTDLNTEAFF. CDR3 DNA: TGTGCCATCAGTGAGTCGGGGACAGACTTGAACACTGAAGCTTTCTTT.

This clone was recorded once. Its ends do not fully match the called genes, so a read error is possible. V gene TRBV7-7 combines with J gene TRBJ2-7, with D possibly being TRBD2 (6 bases). Germline V CDR1 and CDR2: SSHAT, FNYEAQ (reference sequence). The CDR3 spans 18 residues. The CDR3 sequence: CASSLVVCGGVKAYEQYF. The CDR3 DNA sequence: TGTGCTAGCAGCTTAGTGGTGTGTGGCGGGGTGAAGGCCTACGAGCAGTACTTC.

This clone was seen once. The CDR3 nucleotides read TGTGCCAGCATCCCACTCTGGACAGGGGGAAACTATGGCTACACCTTC. This codes for CASIPLWTGGNYGYTF. V and J are TRBV5-6 and TRBJ1-2, with TRBD1 identical over 10 bases. CDR3 size: 16 residues. Trimming removed 6 bases from V and 2 bases from J; junction bases left unmatched: 10. Germline V lookup: CDR1 SGHDT, CDR2 YYEEEE.

The chain employs TRBV5-4 and TRBJ1-4, with 7 bases matching TRBD1. V lost 1 base and J lost 6; bases outside the gene matches: 6. CDR1 is SGHNT, CDR2 YYREEE, per germline (reference sequence). The CDR3 is 15 amino acids. The CDR3 sequence: CASSLWLTGHEKLFF. The CDR3 DNA reads as TGTGCCAGCAGCTTGTGGTTGACAGGGCATGAAAAACTGTTTTTT.

The chain employs TRBV7-8 and TRBJ2-3, with D possibly matching TRBD2 (6 bases). The V end lost 1 base, the J end lost 3 bases, and 8 bases lay between the germline ends. CDR3 size: 14 residues. CDR1 is SGHVS, CDR2 FQNEAQ, per germline. CDR3 residues: CASSLGTKTDTQYF. In nucleotides, the CDR3 is TGTGCCAGCAGCTTAGGGACTAAAACAGATACGCAGTATTTT. Variable domain in full (rest from reference TRBV7-8 and TRBJ2-3): GAGVSQSPRYKVAKRGQDVALRCDPISGHVSLFWYQQALGQGPEFLTYFQNEAQLDKSGLPSDRFFAERPEGSVSTLKIQRTQQEDSAVYLCASSLGTKTDTQYFGPGTRLTVL.

The rearrangement links TRBV11-1 to TRBJ1-3; D not resolved. With 5 bases removed from V and 0 bases from J, the gap between germline ends came to 11 bases. The length of the CDR3 is 15 residues. CDR1 and CDR2 (germline): SGHAT, FQDESV (reference sequence). CDR3 in DNA: TGTGCCAGCAGCACCGACACCATCTCTGGAAACACCATATATTTT. It encodes CASSTDTISGNTIYF.

This clone was picked up one time. One junction end disagrees with the germline gene, perhaps due to a read error. The chain couples TRBV7-7 to TRBJ2-1, with 10 bases matching TRBD1. Germline CDR1 reads SSHAT; CDR2 reads FNYEAQ (reference sequence). This CDR3 is 16 amino acids long. CDR3 coding DNA: TGTGCTAGCAGCTCGGGGGCAAGACAGGGGGCATATGAGCAGTTCTTC. Amino acids: CASSSGARQGAYEQFF.

DNA of the CDR3: TGTGCCAGTAGTATCAATGGCCAGGCGGGAGGTGGCTACACCTTC. Residues: CASSINGQAGGGYTF. This chain connects TRBV19 to TRBJ1-2; D unclear. CDR1 and CDR2 from the germline V gene are LNHDA and SQIVND (reference sequence). The CDR3 totals 15 residues. Trimming removed 3 bases at V and 7 bases at J, with 18 bases between.

This clone appeared a single time. CDR3 region: CASSWDSEARGLHF. CDR3 nucleotide sequence: TGCGCCAGCAGCTGGGACAGCGAGGCACGGGGTCTCCACTTT. The chain uses TRBV5-1 and TRBJ1-6; 7 bases line up with TRBD1. The length of the CDR3 is 14 residues. Germline trimming cut 3 bases from V and 16 bases from J; bases unmatched to any gene: 13. The germline V gene encodes CDR1 SGHRS and CDR2 YFSETQ.